This T cell receptor beta chain was found in a study of a mutant IDH1 vaccine in newly diagnosed glioma. Study overall: Earlier care involved radiotherapy, temozolomide, or both, and the majority received both.

Sequencing used immunoSEQ multiplex PCR; TCRdb keeps in-frame clones, though not all of them. The sample lists over 75,000 clones, approximately 80% occurring once. This CDR3 region has 14 residues. Germline V gene data show CDR1 as MNHEY and CDR2 as SMNVEV (reference sequence). Trimming pared 5 bases from V and 1 base from J, leaving 12 bases between. As for time point: week 47, end of study. Doses consisted of 300 ug of mutant IDH1 20-mer peptide each, paired with topical imiquimod. With respect to this clone: Its antigen is unknown.

The starting material was PBMCs, obtained from a glioma patient whose treatment included an IDH1 peptide vaccine. The chain carries TRBV27 and TRBJ2-7, with D possibly TRBD1 on 6 matching bases. This TCR derives from a man aged 35-49 years with glioma. This CDR3 reads CASSLDRKSYEQYF. The DNA of the CDR3 is TGTGCCAGCAGTCTCGACAGGAAATCCTACGAGCAGTACTTC.